A single sample is the source of the 32 T cell receptor beta chains below, sequenced in a study of blood T cell repertoires in COVID-19. Repertoires were generated with immunoSEQ multiplex PCR, while TCRdb's copy carries only in-frame clones and drops some. The sample lists 80,000 to 100,000 clones, roughly 90% occurring once. The sequencing input was peripheral blood. Receptors were obtained from a human donor with COVID-19, enrolled during active disease. The donor label of this sample is uncertain.

V gene TRBV12-5 combines with J gene TRBJ1-6; 8 bases line up with TRBD1. CDR1 is LGHNT and CDR2 is FRNRAP in the germline V gene. This CDR3 contains 14 residues. With V trimmed by 6 bases and J by 7 bases, 5 bases remained unmatched. The CDR3 nucleotides read TGTGCTAGTGGCCGGGGACAGGTGAATTCACCCCTCCACTTT. It yields the protein CASGRGQVNSPLHF.

The V call is TRBV5-1, the J call TRBJ1-4; no clear D gene. The CDR3 extends over 13 amino acids. The germline gives CDR1 SGHRS, CDR2 YFSETQ. Trimming stripped 3 bases from V and 3 bases from J, with 6 bases between. The CDR3 DNA is TGCGCCAGCAGCTGGAGCCCTAATGAAAAACTGTTTTTT. Translated: CASSWSPNEKLFF.

This clone was found once. V usage is TRBV6-5 and J usage is TRBJ2-7; 8 bases fit TRBD1. CDR1 is MNHEY and CDR2 is SVGAGI in the germline V gene. The CDR3 contains 14 residues. V was clipped by 1 base and J by 3 bases; unmatched bases: 2. DNA for the CDR3: TGTGCCAGCAGTTACTTAGGGACAGGCTACGAGCAGTACTTC. Translation: CASSYLGTGYEQYF.

This chain joins TRBV3-1 (or the pseudogene TRBV3-2) and TRBJ1-2, with D unresolved. In germline, CDR1 is LGHDT, CDR2 YNNKEL (reference sequence). CDR3 size: 14 residues. V dropped 1 base and J dropped 4 bases, with 10 bases sitting between them. Here the CDR3 reads CASSQGVAAYGYTF. DNA for the CDR3: TGTGCCAGCAGCCAAGGTGTCGCGGCCTATGGCTACACCTTC.

The gene calls are TRBV20-1 and TRBJ2-3; the match to TRBD2 covers 11 bases. V lost 3 bases to trimming and J lost 2 bases; unmatched junction nucleotides: 10. The germline CDR1 and CDR2 sequences are DFQATT and SNEGSKA (reference sequence). This CDR3 has 17 residues. The CDR3: CSASPSGRPDDTDTQYF. In DNA, the CDR3 is TGCAGTGCTAGTCCTAGCGGGAGGCCCGATGACACAGATACGCAGTATTTT.

The V gene is TRBV6-5, the J gene TRBJ1-1; tentative D call: TRBD1 (6 bases). V gave up 2 bases and J gave up 3 bases, with 16 bases separating them. Germline V gives CDR1 MNHEY, CDR2 SVGAGI. This CDR3 is 16 amino acids long. The CDR3 nucleotides are TGTGCCAGCAGTTACGGAGGGGGGGCGATGTACACTGAAGCTTTCTTT. Translation gives CASSYGGGAMYTEAFF.

The V gene is TRBV7-8, the J gene TRBJ1-4, with TRBD1 identical over 11 bases. This CDR3 spans 18 amino acids. V was clipped by 5 bases and J by 3 bases; unmatched bases: 11. Germline CDR1 and CDR2: SGHVS and FQNEAQ. This chain's CDR3 is CASSPRDRGGRANEKLFF. The CDR3 nucleotides read TGTGCCAGCAGCCCCCGGGACAGGGGGGGGAGGGCTAATGAAAAACTGTTTTTT.

The J gene is TRBJ1-2, the V gene TRBV6-4; TRBD1 agrees at 8 bases. This CDR3 has 13 residues. The germline V gene encodes CDR1 MRHNA and CDR2 SNTAGT. V gave up 2 bases and J gave up 9 bases; unmatched junction bases: 5. The CDR3 sequence is CASSDVDRASYTF. As DNA, the CDR3 is TGTGCCAGCAGTGACGTGGACAGGGCCAGCTACACCTTC.

This clone is a singleton in its sample. The chain carries TRBV29-1 and TRBJ2-1, with TRBD1 as a possible D gene (6 bases). Deletions cut 3 bases from V and 0 bases from J, with 6 bases between. The germline V gene has CDR1 SQVTM and CDR2 ANQGSEA. The CDR3 spans 13 residues. The CDR3 DNA follows: TGCAGCGTTGACAGGGGCTCCTACAATGAGCAGTTCTTC. Translating gives CSVDRGSYNEQFF.

This chain joins TRBV5-1 and TRBJ1-6; D is ambiguous. Per the germline V gene, CDR1 is SGHRS and CDR2 is YFSETQ. Trimming removed 4 bases from V and 7 bases from J, with 21 bases in between. The CDR3 spans 17 residues. The CDR3 DNA reads TGCGCCAGCAGCCCGGATCGGGGTGCGGGCGGGAATTCACCCCTCCACTTT. It translates to CASSPDRGAGGNSPLHF.

The chain recombines TRBV11-2 with TRBJ2-3, with 8 bases fitting TRBD2. CDR1 SGHAT and CDR2 FQNNGV come from the germline V gene. The trim removed 7 bases at V and 1 base at J, leaving 13 bases unmatched. This CDR3 has 17 residues. The CDR3 nucleotides are TGTGCCAGCATCCCTGGGAGGCGGGGGGTGCGCACAGATACGCAGTATTTT. Translated: CASIPGRRGVRTDTQYF.

This clone showed up just once. Since no conserved phenylalanine or tryptophan closes the CDR3, a read error is the likely cause. The chain is built from TRBV10-3 and TRBJ1-2; TRBD1 aligns across 8 bases. The CDR3 runs to 13 residues. Germline V CDR1 and CDR2: ENHRY, SYGVKD. V was pared by 6 bases and J by 2 bases, with 2 bases of the junction left unmatched. CDR3 region: CAIRWTGNYGYTL. DNA of the CDR3: TGTGCCATCAGGTGGACAGGGAACTATGGCTACACCCTC.

The rearrangement joins TRBV4-1 to TRBJ1-6; TRBD1 matches 7 bases. The CDR3 loop spans 16 amino acids. CDR1 and CDR2 (germline): MGHRA, YSYEKL. The V gene end was trimmed by 0 bases and the J gene end by 7 bases; junction bases not matched to a gene: 6. As DNA, the CDR3 is TGCGCCAGCAGCCAAGATTGGACAGGTCGGAATTCACCCCTCCACTTT. Encoded protein: CASSQDWTGRNSPLHF.

This chain links TRBV25-1 with TRBJ1-4; a weak D match, TRBD1 (6 bases). The V and J ends lost 2 bases and 7 bases respectively, with 14 bases between them. CDR3 length equals 15 residues. Germline values: CDR1 MGHDK, CDR2 SYGVNS. The CDR3 DNA reads as TGTGCCAGCAGTGAACGGGAGGGGGTGACTGAAAAACTGTTTTTT. Protein: CASSEREGVTEKLFF. Filled out from reference TRBV25-1 and TRBJ1-4, the complete variable domain reads EADIYQTPRYLVIGTGKKITLECSQTMGHDKMYWYQQDPGMELHLIHYSYGVNSTEKGDLSSESTVSRIRTEHFPLTLESARPSHTSQYLCASSEREGVTEKLFFGSGTQLSVL.

This clone was detected only once. The chain combines TRBV14 with TRBJ1-4; TRBD1 matches at 11 bases. Germline trimming cut 4 bases from V and 4 bases from J; bases unmatched to any gene: 5. Germline values: CDR1 SGHDN, CDR2 FVKESK. There are 16 residues in the CDR3. The CDR3 protein is CASSLDRGLSNEKLFF. The CDR3 DNA is TGTGCCAGCAGCCTGGACAGGGGGCTAAGTAATGAAAAACTGTTTTTT.

V and J are TRBV2 and TRBJ2-5, with 9 positions matching TRBD2. Per the germline V gene, CDR1 is SNHLY and CDR2 is FYNNEI. The CDR3 contains 12 residues. V was pared by 3 bases and J by 7 bases, with 0 bases of the junction left unmatched. The DNA of the CDR3 is TGTGCCAGCAGTGAGCGGGAGGGGACCCAGTACTTC. This codes for CASSEREGTQYF.

The V and J genes are TRBV27 and TRBJ2-2, with 12 bases fitting TRBD2. Germline V lookup: CDR1 MNHEY, CDR2 SMNVEV (reference sequence). Trimming took 4 bases from V and 7 from J; bases not matched to a gene: 7. The CDR3 sequence is 16 residues long. CDR3 sequence: CASSSTSGGTIGELFF. CDR3 sequence (DNA): TGTGCCAGCAGTTCGACTAGCGGGGGTACCATCGGGGAGCTGTTTTTT.

This clone appeared once. The CDR3 here is CASSPLSPGGDYGYTF. The CDR3 DNA sequence: TGTGCCAGCTCACCTTTATCCCCAGGGGGCGACTATGGCTACACCTTC. J is TRBJ1-2 and V is TRBV18; TRBD1 aligns across 8 bases. The length of the CDR3 is 16 residues. V lost 3 bases and J lost 3; bases outside the gene matches: 9. Germline lookup yields CDR1 KGHSH and CDR2 LQKENI. Full variable domain (missing parts from reference TRBV18 and TRBJ1-2): NAGVMQNPRHLVRRRGQEARLRCSPMKGHSHVYWYRQLPEEGLKFMVYLQKENIIDESGMPKERFSAEFPKEGPSILRIQQVVRGDSAAYFCASSPLSPGGDYGYTFGSGTRLTVV.

As DNA, the CDR3 is TGTGCCAGCAGCCAAATAGCGTTAAAGGGTTCACCCCTCCACTTT. Its protein product is CASSQIALKGSPLHF. V gene TRBV3-1 (or the pseudogene TRBV3-2) combines with J gene TRBJ1-6; D is unclear. The CDR3 sequence is 15 residues long. The germline V gene encodes CDR1 LGHDT and CDR2 YNNKEL (reference sequence). The V end lost 2 bases, the J end lost 9 bases, and 14 bases lay between the germline ends.

J is TRBJ1-2 and V is TRBV27, with D possibly matching TRBD1 (6 bases). The CDR3 has 15 residues. V shed 6 bases and J shed 1 base, with 15 bases lying between them. Germline values: CDR1 MNHEY, CDR2 SMNVEV (reference sequence). The CDR3 coding sequence is TGTGCCAGCAGCATAGGGTCGGACAGTAACTATGGCTACACCTTC. As protein: CASSIGSDSNYGYTF.

This clone has only a few counts. The CDR3 coding sequence is TGTGCCTGGAGTGGCCATCCTGGGGGCAGCCTGAACACTGAAGCTTTCTTT. It is translated as CAWSGHPGGSLNTEAFF. The rearrangement joins TRBV30 to TRBJ1-1, with a possible D match to TRBD1 (6 bases). V shed 1 base and J shed 0 bases, with 18 bases lying between them. The germline V gene encodes CDR1 GTSNPN and CDR2 SVGIG (reference sequence). The CDR3 is made up of 17 amino acids.

Notes on this clone: An end of the junction does not agree with germline; a read error may underlie this. The chain uses TRBV7-7 and TRBJ2-7; 9 bases are shared with TRBD1. This CDR3 has 14 residues. Germline CDR1 reads SSHAT; CDR2 reads FNYEAQ (reference sequence). In DNA, the CDR3 is TGTGCTAGCAGCTCAGGACAGGGGTCCCACGAGCAGTACTTC. It specifies CASSSGQGSHEQYF.

CDR3 region: CASSLYPGQGSQETQYF. The DNA for the CDR3 is TGTGCCAGCAGTTTATATCCGGGACAGGGATCCCAAGAGACCCAGTACTTC. The chain joins TRBV27 to TRBJ2-5, with 9 positions matching TRBD1. Trimming cost V 1 base and J 1 base; bases outside gene matches: 7. CDR1 and CDR2 (germline): MNHEY, SMNVEV (reference sequence). The CDR3 totals 17 residues.

This clone has just a few counts. V usage is TRBV6-5 and J usage is TRBJ1-1; D not certain. Germline V gives CDR1 MNHEY, CDR2 SVGAGI. The length of the CDR3 is 13 residues. V lost 10 bases to trimming and J lost 5 bases, with 17 bases between them. CDR3 residues: CAIGLGRGTEAFF. The DNA for the CDR3 is TGTGCCATCGGATTAGGAAGAGGGACTGAAGCTTTCTTT.

This chain connects TRBV11-3 to TRBJ2-7; TRBD2 matches 9 bases. The V segment lost 0 bases and the J segment 4 bases; nucleotides outside the gene matches: 10. The CDR3 extends over 17 amino acids. Germline assignment: CDR1 SGHNT and CDR2 YENEEA. In nucleotides, the CDR3 is TGTGCCAGCAGCTTAGATCGTTTGGGGACTAGCTGGTACGAGCAGTACTTC. It encodes CASSLDRLGTSWYEQYF.

This clone has a single count. The rearrangement links TRBV28 to TRBJ1-1; the D gene is possibly TRBD1 (6 bases). The ends were cut back, 7 bases at V and 4 bases at J, with 19 bases in the middle. Germline V gene data show CDR1 as MDHEN and CDR2 as SYDVKM. The CDR3 spans 15 residues. The chain's CDR3 is CASTLAGRGITEAFF. The CDR3 nucleotides read TGTGCCAGCACCCTCGCGGGGAGGGGGATCACTGAAGCTTTCTTT.

The chain is built from TRBV9 and TRBJ2-7, with D maybe TRBD2 (7 bases). The length of the CDR3 is 15 residues. Looked up from germline, CDR1 is SGDLS and CDR2 is YYNGEE. Trimming took off 0 bases at V and 4 bases at J, with 14 bases between the two ends. DNA for the CDR3: TGTGCCAGCAGCGTAGGGATGGCGGGGGCTTACGAGCAGTACTTC. Its protein is CASSVGMAGAYEQYF.

The chain links TRBV3-1 (or the pseudogene TRBV3-2) to TRBJ1-2, with 8 bases lining up with TRBD1. The length of the CDR3 is 17 residues. Germline lookup yields CDR1 LGHDT and CDR2 YNNKEL (reference sequence). V lost 0 bases and J lost 4; bases outside the gene matches: 10. In nucleotides, the CDR3 is TGTGCCAGCAGCCAAGATCCCCCCGGACAGGGCTTCTATGGCTACACCTTC. Translated, it gives CASSQDPPGQGFYGYTF.

The chain uses TRBV11-2 and TRBJ2-5; D is uncertain. Trimming left V 4 bases short and J 5 bases short, with 5 bases between. The length of the CDR3 is 11 residues. The germline V gene has CDR1 SGHAT and CDR2 FQNNGV. The CDR3, as DNA: TGTGCCAGCAGCTACTCGGAGACCCAGTACTTC. This encodes CASSYSETQYF.

This clone was detected only once. This chain's CDR3 is CASSTRDRGEQFF. In nucleotides, the CDR3 is TGTGCCAGCAGTACCCGAGACCGGGGTGAGCAGTTCTTC. The V call is TRBV28, the J call TRBJ2-1; possible D gene TRBD2, 5 bases. The CDR3 extends over 13 amino acids. The germline V gene has CDR1 MDHEN and CDR2 SYDVKM. The V end was cut by 5 bases, the J end by 9 bases, with 14 bases between.

V gene TRBV10-2 combines with J gene TRBJ1-4, with 7 bases aligning to TRBD1. The CDR3 has 17 amino acids. Germline CDR1 reads WSHSY; CDR2 reads SAAADI. J was trimmed by 1 base and V by 6 bases; bases with no gene match: 11. The CDR3 DNA follows: TGCGCCAGCAGGGGCCCCGAGGGGGCGCGAACTAATGAAAAACTGTTTTTT. Its protein is CASRGPEGARTNEKLFF.

This chain uses TRBV2 with TRBJ2-7; TRBD1 is a possible D gene (6 bases). Germline assignment: CDR1 SNHLY and CDR2 FYNNEI. There are 14 residues in the CDR3. V lost 7 bases to trimming and J lost 0 bases, with 13 bases between them. The CDR3 reads CASNPDRFSYEQYF. The CDR3 region has the DNA TGTGCCAGCAATCCCGACAGGTTCTCCTACGAGCAGTACTTC.